This paragraph reports one T cell receptor (beta chain). Its antigen is currently unknown. This specimen belongs to a study of cytomegalovirus exposure and HLA in healthy donors. Overall study results and limits: When analyzed later, a missense DCLRE1C variant was found to be linked to TCR beta V- and J-gene trimming.

CDR3 length: 16 amino acids. V lost 4 bases and J lost 2; bases outside the gene matches: 10. Germline CDR1 reads SEHNR; CDR2 reads FQNEAQ (reference sequence). Researchers ran the PCR with 60 Vbeta and 13 Jbeta primers. The data were produced by immunoSEQ multiplex PCR, yet TCRdb's version contains in-frame clones alone and is incomplete. This sample carries 110,000 to 150,000 clones, over 80% of them seen once, and the ten largest clones take less than 1.5%. The chain carries TRBV7-9 and TRBJ2-7, with TRBD2 identical over 8 bases. The sequenced material came from PBMCs. This clonotype originated in a female donor in good health and CMV-seronegative. CDR3: CASSYELAGFPYEQYF. CDR3 sequence (DNA): TGTGCCAGCAGCTACGAATTAGCGGGATTCCCCTACGAGCAGTACTTC.